This T cell receptor beta chain was recorded in a study of blood T cells in healthy people across ages. CDR1 is SGHDN and CDR2 is FVKESK in the germline V gene. Trimming left V 3 bases short and J 0 bases short, with 11 bases between. CDR3 size: 15 residues. Together with a sample-barcoded 5' primer, a J-beta primer mix was included in a second PCR lasting about 7 to 11 cycles. TCRdb re-called the 5' RACE reads through MiXCR, storing one row per CDR3 protein. The data show approximately 400,000 distinct CDR3 sequences, 50% to 60% seen once. The gene calls are TRBV14 and TRBJ1-2; a weak D match, TRBD1 (6 bases). This clonotype was sampled from a man aged 60 to 75 in good health. The source material was blood. In DNA form, the CDR3 reads TGTGCCAGCAGCCAGCAGGGGATAGCTAACTATGGCTACACCTTC. It specifies CASSQQGIANYGYTF.